Reported below is one T cell receptor beta chain. Some clones are missing from TCRdb's copy, which holds only in-frame ones; the method was immunoSEQ multiplex PCR. The repertoire holds fewer than 40,000 clones, with around nine tenths as singletons. The data were taken from a study of PD-L1 blockade in urothelial cancer. Across the study: Prior chemotherapy in patients spanned 0 to 3 regimens. Analysis of blood occurred 3 weeks (second dose) and 6 weeks after treatment start. Researchers found blood samples held a median of roughly 140,000 T cells.

Trimming pared 5 bases from V and 11 bases from J, leaving 13 bases between. Germline V gene lookup returns CDR1 MNHNS and CDR2 SASEGT. This CDR3 comprises 11 residues. Sequenced here: PBMCs, sampled around atezolizumab (anti-PD-L1) treatment. This chain links TRBV6-1 with TRBJ2-7; TRBD2 is a possible D gene (5 bases). This TCR was sampled from a man aged 70 or older with urothelial cancer. The CDR3 DNA is TGTGCCAGCAGTTCCCTTTTGAGGGAGTACTTC. It encodes CASSSLLREYF.